This TCR beta chain was identified during a study of T-cell reconstitution after alpha-beta-depleted transplantation in children. There are a few counts of this clonotype. What it binds is not known. Germline values: CDR1 SQVTM, CDR2 ANQGSEA. The CDR3 sequence is 15 residues long. After removal of 6 bases from V and 0 bases from J, the junction contained 7 bases not matched to a gene. Using unique molecular identifiers, the investigators prepared the TCRbeta library. TCRdb re-called the PCR reads with MiXCR, one entry per CDR3 protein. Of about 580,000 distinct CDR3 sequences listed, roughly 24% were seen once; the top ten hold about 14%. Findings and caveats of the study: Newly produced T cells mostly provided counts and TCRbeta diversity after one year, as hyperexpanded clones declined. Day-60 TCRbeta diversity that was high in some patients was derived from surviving recipient T cells and thymic progenitors.

V usage is TRBV29-1 and J usage is TRBJ2-1; 8 bases match TRBD1. Sequencing used PBMCs, mostly from graft donor cells, obtained 360 days after TCRalphabeta/CD19-depleted stem cell transplant. The receptor was derived from a boy in the first two years of life who had a stem cell transplant for acute myeloid leukemia, so the T cells may come from the graft donor. CDR3: CSVAGGPSSYNEQFF. The CDR3 DNA reads as TGCAGCGTGGCAGGGGGCCCTAGCTCCTACAATGAGCAGTTCTTC.